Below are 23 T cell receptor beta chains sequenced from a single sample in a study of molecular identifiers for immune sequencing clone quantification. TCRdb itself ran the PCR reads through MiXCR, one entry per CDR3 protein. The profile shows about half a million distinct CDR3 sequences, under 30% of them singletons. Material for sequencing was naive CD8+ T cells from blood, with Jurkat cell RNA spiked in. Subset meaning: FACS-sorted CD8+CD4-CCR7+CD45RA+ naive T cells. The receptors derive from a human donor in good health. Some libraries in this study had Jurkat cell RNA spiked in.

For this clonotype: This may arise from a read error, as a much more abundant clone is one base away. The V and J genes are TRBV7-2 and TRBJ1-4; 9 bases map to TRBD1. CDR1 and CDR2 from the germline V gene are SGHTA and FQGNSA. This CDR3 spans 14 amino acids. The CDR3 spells CASSSDRGDEKLVF. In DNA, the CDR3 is TGTGCCAGCAGCTCGGACAGGGGTGATGAAAAACTGGTTTTT. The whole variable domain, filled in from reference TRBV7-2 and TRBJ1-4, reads GAGVSQSPSNKVTEKGKDVELRCDPISGHTALYWYRQSLGQGLEFLIYFQGNSAPDKSGLPSDRFSAERTGGSVSTLTIQRTQQEDSAVYLCASSSDRGDEKLVFGSGTQLSVL.

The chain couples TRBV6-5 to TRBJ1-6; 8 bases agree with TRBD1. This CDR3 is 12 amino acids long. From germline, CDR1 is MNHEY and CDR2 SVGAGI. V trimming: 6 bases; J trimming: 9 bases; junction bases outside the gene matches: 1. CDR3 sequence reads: CASSTGGSPLHF. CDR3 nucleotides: TGTGCCAGCAGCACAGGGGGTTCACCCCTCCACTTT.

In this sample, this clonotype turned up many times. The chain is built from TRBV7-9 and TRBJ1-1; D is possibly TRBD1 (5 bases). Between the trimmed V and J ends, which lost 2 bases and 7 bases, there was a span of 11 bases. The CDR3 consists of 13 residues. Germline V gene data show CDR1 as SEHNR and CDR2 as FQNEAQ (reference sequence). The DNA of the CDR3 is TGTGCCAGCAGCTTACCGATGGGGGGTGAAGCTTTCTTT. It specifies CASSLPMGGEAFF. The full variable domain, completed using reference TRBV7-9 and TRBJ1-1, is DTGVSQNPRHKITKRGQNVTFRCDPISEHNRLYWYRQTLGQGPEFLTYFQNEAQLEKSRLLSDRFSAERPKGSFSTLEIQRTEQGDSAMYLCASSLPMGGEAFFGQGTRLTVV.

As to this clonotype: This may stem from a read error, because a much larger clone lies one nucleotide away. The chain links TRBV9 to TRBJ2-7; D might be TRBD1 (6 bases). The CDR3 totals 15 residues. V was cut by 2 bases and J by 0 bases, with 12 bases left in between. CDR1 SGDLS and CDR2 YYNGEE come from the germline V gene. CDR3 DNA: TGTGCCAGCAGCGTCGCCGGGACAACCTCCTACGAGCAGTACTTC. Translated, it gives CASSVAGTTSYEQYF.

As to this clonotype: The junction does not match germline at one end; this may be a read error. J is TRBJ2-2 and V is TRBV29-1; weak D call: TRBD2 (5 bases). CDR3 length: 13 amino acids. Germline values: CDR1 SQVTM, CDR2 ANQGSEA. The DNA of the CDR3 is TGCAGTGTTGGGTCAAGGAACACCGGGGAGCCGTTTTTT. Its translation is CSVGSRNTGEPFF.

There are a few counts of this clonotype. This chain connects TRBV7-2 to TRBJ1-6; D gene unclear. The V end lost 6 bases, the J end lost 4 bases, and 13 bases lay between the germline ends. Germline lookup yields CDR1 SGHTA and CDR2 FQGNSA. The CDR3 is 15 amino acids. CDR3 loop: CASRETASYNSPLHF. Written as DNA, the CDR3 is TGTGCCAGCAGGGAAACAGCCTCATATAATTCACCCCTCCACTTT.

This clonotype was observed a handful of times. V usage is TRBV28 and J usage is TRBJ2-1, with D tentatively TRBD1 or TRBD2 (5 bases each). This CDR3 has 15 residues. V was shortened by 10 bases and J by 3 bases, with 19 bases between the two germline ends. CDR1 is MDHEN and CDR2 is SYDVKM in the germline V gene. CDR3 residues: CATTQGTSLYNEQFF. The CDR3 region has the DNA TGTGCCACCACCCAAGGGACCTCCCTCTACAATGAGCAGTTCTTC.

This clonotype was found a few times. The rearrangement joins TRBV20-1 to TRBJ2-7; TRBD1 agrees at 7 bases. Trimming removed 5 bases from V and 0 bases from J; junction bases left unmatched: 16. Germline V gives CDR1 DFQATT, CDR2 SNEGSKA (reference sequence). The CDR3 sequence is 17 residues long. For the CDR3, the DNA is TGCAGTGCTTCATGGGACAGCGAAGAAACTTACTCCTACGAGCAGTACTTC. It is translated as CSASWDSEETYSYEQYF.

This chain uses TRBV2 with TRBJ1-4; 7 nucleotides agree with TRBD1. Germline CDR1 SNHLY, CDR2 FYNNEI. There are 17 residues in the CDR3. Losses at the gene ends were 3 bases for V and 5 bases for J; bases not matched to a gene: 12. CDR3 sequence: CASSDVERDSQNEKLFF. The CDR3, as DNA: TGTGCCAGCAGTGACGTAGAGAGGGACAGCCAGAATGAAAAACTGTTTTTT. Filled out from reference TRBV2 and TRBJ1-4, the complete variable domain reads EPEVTQTPSHQVTQMGQEVILRCVPISNHLYFYWYRQILGQKVEFLVSFYNNEISEKSEIFDDQFSVERPDGSNFTLKIRSTKLEDSAMYFCASSDVERDSQNEKLFFGSGTQLSVL.

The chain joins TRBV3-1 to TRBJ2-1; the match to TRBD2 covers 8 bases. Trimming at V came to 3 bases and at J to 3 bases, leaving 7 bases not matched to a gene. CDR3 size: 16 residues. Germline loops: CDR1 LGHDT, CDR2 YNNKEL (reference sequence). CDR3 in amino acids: CASSQEAGVFYNEQFF. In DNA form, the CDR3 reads TGTGCCAGCAGCCAGGAAGCGGGAGTTTTCTACAATGAGCAGTTCTTC.

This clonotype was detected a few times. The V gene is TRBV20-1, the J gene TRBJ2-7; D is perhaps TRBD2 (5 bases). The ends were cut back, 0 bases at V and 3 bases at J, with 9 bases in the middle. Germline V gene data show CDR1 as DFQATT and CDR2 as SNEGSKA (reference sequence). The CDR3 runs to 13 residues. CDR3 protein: CSARDGEDYEQYF. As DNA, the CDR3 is TGCAGTGCTAGAGACGGGGAAGACTACGAGCAGTACTTC.

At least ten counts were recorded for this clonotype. CDR3 nucleotides: TGTGCCTGGAGTGTACTGGCATCCCACGAGCAGTACTTC. Residues: CAWSVLASHEQYF. The chain has TRBV30 and TRBJ2-7; D gene uncertain. The V and J ends lost 0 bases and 5 bases respectively, with 11 bases between them. The CDR3 totals 13 residues. Germline V gene lookup returns CDR1 GTSNPN and CDR2 SVGIG (reference sequence). The full variable domain, in which reference TRBV30 and TRBJ2-7 provide the parts outside the CDR3, is SQTIHQWPATLVQPVGSPLSLECTVEGTSNPNLYWYRQAAGRGLQLLFYSVGIGQISSEVPQNLSASRPQDRQFILSSKKLLLSDSGFYLCAWSVLASHEQYFGPGTRLTVT.

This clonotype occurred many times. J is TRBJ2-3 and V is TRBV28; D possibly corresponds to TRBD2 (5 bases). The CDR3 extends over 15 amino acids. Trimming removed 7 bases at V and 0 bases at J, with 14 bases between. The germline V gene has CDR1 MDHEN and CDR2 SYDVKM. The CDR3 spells CASIATISSTDTQYF. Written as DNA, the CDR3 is TGTGCCAGCATCGCGACTATATCTAGCACAGATACGCAGTATTTT.

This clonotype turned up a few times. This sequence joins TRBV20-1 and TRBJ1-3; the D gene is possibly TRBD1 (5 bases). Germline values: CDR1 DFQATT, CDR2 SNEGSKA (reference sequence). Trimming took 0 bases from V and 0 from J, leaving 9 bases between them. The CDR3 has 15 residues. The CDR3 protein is CSAREGTGSGNTIYF. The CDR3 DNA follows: TGCAGTGCTAGAGAGGGGACGGGCTCTGGAAACACCATATATTTT.

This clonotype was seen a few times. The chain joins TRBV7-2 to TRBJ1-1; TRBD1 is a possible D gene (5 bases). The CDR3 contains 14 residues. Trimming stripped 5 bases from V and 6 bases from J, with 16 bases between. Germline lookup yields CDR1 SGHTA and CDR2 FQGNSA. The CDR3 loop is CASSVSPGSSEAFF. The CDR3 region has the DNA TGTGCCAGCAGCGTAAGCCCAGGGAGTTCTGAAGCTTTCTTT.

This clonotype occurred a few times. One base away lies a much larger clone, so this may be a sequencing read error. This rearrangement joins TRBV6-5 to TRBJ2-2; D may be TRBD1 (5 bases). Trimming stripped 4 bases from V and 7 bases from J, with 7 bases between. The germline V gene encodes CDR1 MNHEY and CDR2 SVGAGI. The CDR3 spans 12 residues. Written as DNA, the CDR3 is TGTGCCAGCAGTTTAGGGGTCGGGGAGCTGTTTTTT. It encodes CASSLGVGELFF.

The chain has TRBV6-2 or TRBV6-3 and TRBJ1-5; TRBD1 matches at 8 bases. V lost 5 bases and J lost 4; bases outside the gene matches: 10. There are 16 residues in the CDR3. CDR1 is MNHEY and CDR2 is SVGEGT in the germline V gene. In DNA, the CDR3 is TGTGCCAGCAGTCTCATGCGGACAGGGCTTAATCAGCCCCAGCATTTT. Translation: CASSLMRTGLNQPQHF.

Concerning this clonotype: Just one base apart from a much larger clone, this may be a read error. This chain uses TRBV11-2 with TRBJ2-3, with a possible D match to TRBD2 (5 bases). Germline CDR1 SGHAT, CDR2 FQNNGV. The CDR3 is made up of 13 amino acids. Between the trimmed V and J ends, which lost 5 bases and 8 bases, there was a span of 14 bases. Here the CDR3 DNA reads TGTGCCAGCAGCCAGACGCGGGCAGCTACGCAGTATTTT. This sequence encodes CASSQTRAATQYF.

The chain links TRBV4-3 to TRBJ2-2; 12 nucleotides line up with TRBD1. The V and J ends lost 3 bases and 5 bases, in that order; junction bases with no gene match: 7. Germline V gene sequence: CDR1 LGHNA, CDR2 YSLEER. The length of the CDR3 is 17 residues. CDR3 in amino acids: CASSQAGQGALTGELFF. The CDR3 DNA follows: TGCGCCAGCAGCCAGGCGGGACAGGGGGCTTTGACCGGGGAGCTGTTTTTT.

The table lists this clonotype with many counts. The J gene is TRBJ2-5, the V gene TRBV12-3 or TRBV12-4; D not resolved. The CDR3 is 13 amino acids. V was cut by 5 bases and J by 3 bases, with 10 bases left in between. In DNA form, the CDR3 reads TGTGCCAGCAGTAGAGACTCTGAAGAGACCCAGTACTTC. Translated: CASSRDSEETQYF.

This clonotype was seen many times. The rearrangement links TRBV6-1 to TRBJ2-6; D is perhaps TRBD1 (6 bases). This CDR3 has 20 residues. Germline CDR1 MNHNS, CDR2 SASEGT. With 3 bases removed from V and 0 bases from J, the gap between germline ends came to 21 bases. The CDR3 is CASSEGFPGRTDSGANVLTF. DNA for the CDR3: TGTGCCAGCAGTGAGGGGTTTCCGGGACGGACAGACTCTGGGGCCAACGTCCTGACTTTC.

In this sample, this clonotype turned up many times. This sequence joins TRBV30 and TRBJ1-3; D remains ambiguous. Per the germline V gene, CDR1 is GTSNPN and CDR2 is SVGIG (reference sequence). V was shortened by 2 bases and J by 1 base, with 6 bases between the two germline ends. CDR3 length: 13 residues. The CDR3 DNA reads TGTGCCTGGAGTAGTTGGTCTGGAAACACCATATATTTT. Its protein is CAWSSWSGNTIYF.

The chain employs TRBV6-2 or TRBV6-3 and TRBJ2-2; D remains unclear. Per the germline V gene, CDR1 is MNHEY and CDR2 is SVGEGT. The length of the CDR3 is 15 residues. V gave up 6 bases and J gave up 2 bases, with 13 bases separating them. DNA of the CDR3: TGTGCCAGCAGAACTTACACGGTTAACACCGGGGAGCTGTTTTTT. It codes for CASRTYTVNTGELFF.